This T cell receptor (beta chain) was retrieved from a study of vaccination effects on CD4 cells after COVID-19. Study as a whole: As their vaccination, participants received two doses of either BNT162b2 or mRNA-1273.

The CDR3 runs to 15 residues. V gave up 4 bases and J gave up 4 bases, with 17 bases separating them. The germline V gene has CDR1 SGHRS and CDR2 YFSETQ. TCRdb keeps only in-frame clones here, not all; method: immunoSEQ multiplex PCR. In the table there are 45,000 to 50,000 clones, roughly three quarters of which are singletons. Subsequent to a culture period of around eleven days, CD4+ T cells were isolated. About this clone: Its specificity is unknown.

This chain connects TRBV5-1 to TRBJ1-1, with a possible D match to TRBD1 (6 bases). The receptor was isolated from a human donor who had a prior SARS-CoV-2 infection. The sample here was CD4+ T cells from PBMCs cultured without peptide, taken before COVID-19 vaccination. The DNA for the CDR3 is TGCGCCAGCAGCGAGAGGCCTCAGGGGAGCACTGAAGCTTTCTTT. Translation gives CASSERPQGSTEAFF.